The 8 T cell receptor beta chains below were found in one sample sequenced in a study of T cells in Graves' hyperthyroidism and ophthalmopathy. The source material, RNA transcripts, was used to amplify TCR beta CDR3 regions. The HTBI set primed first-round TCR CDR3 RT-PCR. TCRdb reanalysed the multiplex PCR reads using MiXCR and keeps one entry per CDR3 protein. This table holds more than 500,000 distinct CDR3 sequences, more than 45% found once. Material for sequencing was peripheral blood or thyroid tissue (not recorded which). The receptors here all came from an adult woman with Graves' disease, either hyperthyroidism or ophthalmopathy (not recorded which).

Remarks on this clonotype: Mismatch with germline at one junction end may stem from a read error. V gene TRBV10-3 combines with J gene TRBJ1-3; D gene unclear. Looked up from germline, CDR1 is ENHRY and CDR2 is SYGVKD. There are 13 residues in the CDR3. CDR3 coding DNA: TGTGCCATCAAGATGGAAGGCGGAAACACTGAAGCTTTT. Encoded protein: CAIKMEGGNTEAF.

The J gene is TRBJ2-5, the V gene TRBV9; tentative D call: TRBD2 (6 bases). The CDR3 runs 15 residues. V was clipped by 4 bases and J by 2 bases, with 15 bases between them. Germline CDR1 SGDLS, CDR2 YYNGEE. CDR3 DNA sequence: TGTGCCAGCAGCTTAGGCCGGGGGTGGCAAGAGACCCAGTACTTC. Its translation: CASSLGRGWQETQYF.

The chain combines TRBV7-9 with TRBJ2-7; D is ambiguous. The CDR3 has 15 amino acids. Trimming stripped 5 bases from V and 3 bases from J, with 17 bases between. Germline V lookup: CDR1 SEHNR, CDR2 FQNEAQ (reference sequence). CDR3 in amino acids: CASSQESRVIYEQYF. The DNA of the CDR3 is TGTGCCAGCAGCCAAGAAAGTCGCGTAATCTACGAGCAGTACTTC.

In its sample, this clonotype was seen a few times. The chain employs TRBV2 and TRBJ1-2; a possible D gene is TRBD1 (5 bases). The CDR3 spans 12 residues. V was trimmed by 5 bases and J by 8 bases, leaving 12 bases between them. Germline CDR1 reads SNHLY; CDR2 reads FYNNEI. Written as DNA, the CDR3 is TGTGCCAGCAGTCAGGGACCACCGGGCTACACCTTC. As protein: CASSQGPPGYTF.

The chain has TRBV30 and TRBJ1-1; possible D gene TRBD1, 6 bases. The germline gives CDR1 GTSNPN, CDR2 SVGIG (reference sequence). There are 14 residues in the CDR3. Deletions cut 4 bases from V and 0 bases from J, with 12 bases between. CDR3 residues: CAWITDRMNTEAFF. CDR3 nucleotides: TGTGCCTGGATTACCGACAGGATGAACACTGAAGCTTTCTTT. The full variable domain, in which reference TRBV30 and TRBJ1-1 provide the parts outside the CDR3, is SQTIHQWPATLVQPVGSPLSLECTVEGTSNPNLYWYRQAAGRGLQLLFYSVGIGQISSEVPQNLSASRPQDRQFILSSKKLLLSDSGFYLCAWITDRMNTEAFFGQGTRLTVV.

In nucleotides, the CDR3 is TGTGCCAGCAGCCCAGGACTATTAGCGGGGTTCACAGATACGCAGTATTTT. This translates into CASSPGLLAGFTDTQYF. This chain connects TRBV7-9 to TRBJ2-3, with 8 bases aligning to TRBD2. Germline V gene data show CDR1 as SEHNR and CDR2 as FQNEAQ (reference sequence). V dropped 5 bases and J dropped 2; count of bases not matched to a gene: 12. CDR3 length: 17 residues.

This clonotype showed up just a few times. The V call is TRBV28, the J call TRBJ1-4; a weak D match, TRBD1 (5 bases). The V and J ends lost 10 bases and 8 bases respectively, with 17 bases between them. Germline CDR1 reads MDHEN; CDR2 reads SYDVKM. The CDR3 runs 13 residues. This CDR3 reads CATRGGLGEKLFF. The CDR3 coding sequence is TGTGCCACCCGGGGGGGTCTTGGCGAAAAACTGTTTTTT.

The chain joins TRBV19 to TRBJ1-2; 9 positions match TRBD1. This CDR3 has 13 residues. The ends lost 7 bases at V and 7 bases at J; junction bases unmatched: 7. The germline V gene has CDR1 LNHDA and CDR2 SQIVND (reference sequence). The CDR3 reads CASTRGQGTGYTF. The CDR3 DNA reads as TGTGCCAGTACGCGAGGACAGGGGACTGGCTACACCTTC.